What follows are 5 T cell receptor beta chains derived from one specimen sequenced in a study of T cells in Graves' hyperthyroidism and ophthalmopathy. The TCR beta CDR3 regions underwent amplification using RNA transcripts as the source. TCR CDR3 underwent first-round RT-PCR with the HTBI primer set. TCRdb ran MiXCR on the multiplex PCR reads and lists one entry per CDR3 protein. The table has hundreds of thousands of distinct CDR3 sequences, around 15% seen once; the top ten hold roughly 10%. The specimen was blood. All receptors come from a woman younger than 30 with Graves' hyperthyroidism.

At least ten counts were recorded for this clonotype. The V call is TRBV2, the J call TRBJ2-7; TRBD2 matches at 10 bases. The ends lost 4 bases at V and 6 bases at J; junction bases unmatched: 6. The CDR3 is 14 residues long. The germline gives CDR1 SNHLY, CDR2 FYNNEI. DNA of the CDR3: TGTGCCAGCAGTGGGACTAGCGGAGACTTCGAGCAGTACTTC. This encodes CASSGTSGDFEQYF.

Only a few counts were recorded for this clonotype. CDR3 nucleotide sequence: TGTGCCAGCAGTGTTGGGACTAGCGGGGGAGGAAAGACCCAGTACTTC. Amino acid sequence: CASSVGTSGGGKTQYF. The chain has TRBV6-1 and TRBJ2-5; 14 nucleotides agree with TRBD2. Germline CDR1 and CDR2: MNHNS and SASEGT. The CDR3 totals 16 residues. With 4 bases clipped from V and 6 bases from J, the junction kept 7 bases outside the gene matches.

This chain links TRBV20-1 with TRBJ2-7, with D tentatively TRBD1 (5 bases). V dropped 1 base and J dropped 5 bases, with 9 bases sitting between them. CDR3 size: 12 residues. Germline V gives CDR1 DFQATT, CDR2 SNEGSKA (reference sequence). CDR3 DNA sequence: TGCAGTGCTAGAGTCAGGGTGGACGAGCAGTACTTC. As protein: CSARVRVDEQYF.

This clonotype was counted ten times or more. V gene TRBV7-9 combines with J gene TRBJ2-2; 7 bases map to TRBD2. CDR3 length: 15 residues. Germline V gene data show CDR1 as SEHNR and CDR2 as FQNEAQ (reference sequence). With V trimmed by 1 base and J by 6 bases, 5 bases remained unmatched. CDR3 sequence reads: CASSLERGRSGELFF. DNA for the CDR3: TGTGCCAGCAGCTTAGAGCGGGGCCGGTCCGGGGAGCTGTTTTTT.

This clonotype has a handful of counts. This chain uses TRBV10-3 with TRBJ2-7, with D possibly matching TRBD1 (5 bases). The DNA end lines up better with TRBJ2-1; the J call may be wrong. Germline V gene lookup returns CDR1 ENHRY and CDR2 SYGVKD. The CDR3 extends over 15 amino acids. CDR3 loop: CAISESSRVGYEQFF. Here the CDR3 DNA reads TGTGCCATCAGTGAGTCGAGCAGGGTGGGCTACGAGCAGTTCTTC.